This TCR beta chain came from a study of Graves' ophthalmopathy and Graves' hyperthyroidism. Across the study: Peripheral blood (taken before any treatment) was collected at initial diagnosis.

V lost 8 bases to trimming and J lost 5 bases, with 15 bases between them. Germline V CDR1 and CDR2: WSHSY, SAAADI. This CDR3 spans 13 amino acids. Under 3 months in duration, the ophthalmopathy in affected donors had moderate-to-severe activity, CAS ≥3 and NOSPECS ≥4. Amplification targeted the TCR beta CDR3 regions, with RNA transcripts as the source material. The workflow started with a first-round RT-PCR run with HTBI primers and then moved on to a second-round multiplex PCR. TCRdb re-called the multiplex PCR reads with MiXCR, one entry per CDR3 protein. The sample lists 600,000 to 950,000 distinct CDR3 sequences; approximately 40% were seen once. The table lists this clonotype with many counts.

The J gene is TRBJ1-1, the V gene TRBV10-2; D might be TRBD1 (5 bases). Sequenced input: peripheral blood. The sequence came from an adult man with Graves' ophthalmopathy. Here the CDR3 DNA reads TGCGCCAGCGGGCGGGGGGAAGGGACTGAAGCTTTCTTT. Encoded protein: CASGRGEGTEAFF.